A single sample is the source of the 32 T cell receptor beta chains below, sequenced in a study of beta chain features in type 1 diabetes. These TCRs' antigens remain unknown. The whole isolated RNA underwent reverse transcription, so sequencing captured expressed TCRB transcripts. The data were produced by immunoSEQ multiplex PCR, yet TCRdb's version contains in-frame clones alone and is incomplete. The sample has some 120,000 clones; roughly 17% are singletons. The study, taken as a whole, reports: Type 1 diabetes patients had TCRB CDR3s that were shorter (moderately but significantly so) in all four CD4+ subsets.

The sample consisted of central memory CD4+ T cells from blood. These receptors were collected from a man aged 18-30 years with type 1 diabetes.

The sample holds a few counts of this clone. Other DNA sequences from this sample encode an identical CDR3 as well. The chain carries TRBV9 and TRBJ2-6; D call uncertain. Trimming shortened V by 0 bases and J by 3 bases, and 7 bases separated the two germline ends. Germline V gene sequence: CDR1 SGDLS, CDR2 YYNGEE. The CDR3 spans 15 residues. This CDR3 reads CASSVVGSGANVLTF. The CDR3, as DNA: TGTGCCAGCAGCGTAGTAGGCAGTGGGGCCAACGTCCTGACTTTC.

In its sample, this clone was seen many times. This sequence joins TRBV7-2 and TRBJ2-1; 11 positions agree with TRBD2. Unmatched junction bases numbered 6, after V lost 5 bases and J lost 9 bases. Germline lookup yields CDR1 SGHTA and CDR2 FQGNSA. This CDR3 spans 14 amino acids. Written as DNA, the CDR3 is TGTGCCAGCAGCCCGGGACTAGCGGAGAGTGAGCAGTTCTTC. It encodes CASSPGLAESEQFF.

This clone was seen only a few times. The chain links TRBV6-1 to TRBJ1-6; no definite D call. The V gene lost 5 bases and the J gene lost 7 bases, with 6 bases spanning the gap. The CDR3 spans 12 residues. Germline loops: CDR1 MNHNS, CDR2 SASEGT. CDR3 DNA: TGTGCCAGCAGTTTAGGGAATTCACCCCTCCACTTT. Translated: CASSLGNSPLHF.

With respect to this clone: A read error may produce the germline difference seen at one junction end. The chain uses TRBV30 and TRBJ1-2; 7 bases line up with TRBD1. The CDR3 consists of 17 residues. Germline CDR1 GTSNPN, CDR2 SVGIG (reference sequence). CDR3 region: CACSALSRTGLRYGYTF. In DNA form, the CDR3 reads TGTGCCTGCAGTGCATTGAGCCGGACAGGCTTAAGATATGGCTACACCTTC.

By share, this clone counts as medium-sized. The rearrangement links TRBV7-2 to TRBJ2-4; 7 nucleotides agree with TRBD2. The CDR3 runs 14 residues. V lost 1 base, J lost 6 bases, and 3 bases stayed unmatched. Per the germline V gene, CDR1 is SGHTA and CDR2 is FQGNSA. CDR3: CASSLGGGANIQYF. The CDR3 nucleotides read TGTGCCAGCAGCTTAGGCGGGGGAGCAAACATTCAGTACTTC.

The rearrangement joins TRBV28 to TRBJ1-2; D is ambiguous. The V gene lost 4 bases and the J gene lost 3 bases, with 3 bases spanning the gap. Germline V gives CDR1 MDHEN, CDR2 SYDVKM. The CDR3 loop spans 11 amino acids. CDR3 protein: CASSSDYGYTF. The CDR3 bases are TGTGCCAGCAGTTCTGACTATGGCTACACCTTC.

This clone occurred a few times. V usage is TRBV4-1 and J usage is TRBJ1-5; D is ambiguous. V was trimmed by 4 bases and J by 5 bases, leaving 9 bases between them. This CDR3 contains 13 residues. Germline-derived CDR1 and CDR2 are MGHRA and YSYEKL. The chain's CDR3 is CASSRGIDQPQHF. CDR3 DNA sequence: TGCGCCAGCAGCCGCGGAATCGATCAGCCCCAGCATTTT.

The rearrangement uses TRBV7-2 and TRBJ2-4, with 9 bases identical to TRBD1. Germline V CDR1 and CDR2: SGHTA, FQGNSA. This CDR3 is built from 12 residues. Germline trimming cut 5 bases from V and 14 bases from J; bases unmatched to any gene: 7. CDR3 in amino acids: CASSARDRVKYF. The CDR3 nucleotides read TGTGCCAGCAGCGCCCGGGACAGGGTGAAGTACTTC.

This chain connects TRBV30 to TRBJ2-7, with D perhaps being TRBD1 or TRBD2 (5 bases each). With 3 bases removed from V and 7 bases from J, the gap between germline ends came to 19 bases. CDR1 GTSNPN and CDR2 SVGIG come from the germline V gene (reference sequence). CDR3 size: 14 residues. The CDR3 protein is CAWRQPGPKGEQYF. The CDR3 DNA sequence: TGTGCCTGGAGACAACCGGGACCGAAGGGTGAGCAGTACTTC.

This clone was detected many times. J is TRBJ2-5 and V is TRBV28, with a tentative D call TRBD2 (5 bases). The ends were cut back, 3 bases at V and 5 bases at J, with 13 bases in the middle. CDR1 and CDR2 from the germline V gene are MDHEN and SYDVKM. This CDR3 is built from 14 residues. The chain's CDR3 is CASSFHLARETQYF. CDR3 sequence (DNA): TGTGCCAGCAGTTTTCATCTAGCTCGGGAGACCCAGTACTTC.

V is TRBV6-5 and J is TRBJ1-5; D might be TRBD1 (5 bases). The CDR3 covers 15 residues. Trimming removed 5 bases from V and 5 bases from J, with 16 bases in between. CDR1 MNHEY and CDR2 SVGAGI come from the germline V gene. The CDR3 region is CASSPWGRKDQPQHF. The CDR3 nucleotides are TGTGCCAGCAGTCCGTGGGGACGGAAAGATCAGCCCCAGCATTTT.

The rearrangement joins TRBV5-6 to TRBJ1-5; D gene unclear. The germline V and J ends were trimmed by 2 bases and 4 bases, with 10 bases remaining between them. This CDR3 has 14 residues. Germline assignment: CDR1 SGHDT and CDR2 YYEEEE. The CDR3: CASSLRALNQPQHF. The CDR3 region has the DNA TGTGCCAGCAGCTTACGGGCCTTAAATCAGCCCCAGCATTTT.

This clone was picked up a small number of times. The genes are TRBV7-2 and TRBJ2-3; possible D gene TRBD1, 6 bases. Germline V lookup: CDR1 SGHTA, CDR2 FQGNSA. V shed 8 bases and J shed 2 bases, with 11 bases lying between them. The CDR3 covers 13 residues. CDR3 amino acids: CASGTYLTDTQYF. For the CDR3, the DNA is TGTGCCAGCGGGACATACCTCACAGATACGCAGTATTTT.

This clone was seen a few times. The genes are TRBV28 and TRBJ1-1; 9 bases align to TRBD1. V shed 6 bases, J shed 2 bases, and the junction held 4 bases outside the gene matches. Germline V gene data show CDR1 as MDHEN and CDR2 as SYDVKM. The CDR3 is 14 residues long. CDR3 sequence reads: CASSMGQGNTEAFF. CDR3 nucleotides: TGTGCCAGCAGCATGGGACAGGGAAACACTGAAGCTTTCTTT.

In this sample, this clone turned up a few times. The rearrangement uses TRBV27 and TRBJ1-5; maybe TRBD1 (6 bases). CDR3 length equals 14 residues. Per germline, CDR1 MNHEY and CDR2 SMNVEV (reference sequence). Trimming shortened V by 2 bases and J by 9 bases, and 14 bases separated the two germline ends. This chain's CDR3 is CASSLLQGQGPQHF. The CDR3 DNA reads as TGTGCCAGCAGTTTACTCCAGGGGCAGGGGCCCCAGCATTTT.

The chain combines TRBV7-9 with TRBJ2-7, with D tentatively TRBD2 (5 bases). V was shortened by 1 base and J by 5 bases, with 9 bases between the two germline ends. There are 13 residues in the CDR3. CDR1 and CDR2 from the germline V gene are SEHNR and FQNEAQ (reference sequence). This CDR3 is CASSLGTRDEQYF. The CDR3 DNA reads as TGTGCCAGCAGCTTAGGGACGAGGGACGAGCAGTACTTC.

Only a few counts were recorded for this clone. The chain uses TRBV5-1 and TRBJ1-2; D ambiguous. Germline-derived CDR1 and CDR2 are SGHRS and YFSETQ. The V gene lost 0 bases and the J gene lost 2 bases, with 5 bases spanning the gap. The CDR3 is made up of 13 amino acids. This chain's CDR3 is CASSLEQNYGYTF. The CDR3 nucleotides are TGCGCCAGCAGCTTGGAACAGAACTATGGCTACACCTTC.

The rearrangement links TRBV30 to TRBJ2-2, with a weak D call TRBD2 (6 bases). The CDR3 length is 15 residues. V was cut by 0 bases and J by 2 bases, with 10 bases left in between. Germline values: CDR1 GTSNPN, CDR2 SVGIG (reference sequence). The DNA of the CDR3 is TGTGCCTGGAGTGTGGTGGGAGGTAACACCGGGGAGCTGTTTTTT. The encoded protein is CAWSVVGGNTGELFF.

The rearrangement links TRBV4-3 to TRBJ1-4; weak D call: TRBD1 (5 bases). Germline V gene lookup returns CDR1 LGHNA and CDR2 YSLEER. CDR3 length: 16 residues. V was pared by 0 bases and J by 3 bases, with 11 bases between. The DNA for the CDR3 is TGCGCCAGCAGCCAAGATCGACGGGGGTCTAATGAAAAACTGTTTTTT. It encodes CASSQDRRGSNEKLFF.

The rearrangement joins TRBV11-2 to TRBJ2-1, with D unresolved. The length of the CDR3 is 15 residues. V shed 4 bases and J shed 5 bases, with 15 bases lying between them. Per germline, CDR1 SGHAT and CDR2 FQNNGV. CDR3 sequence: CASSYQEGLNNEQFF. Here the CDR3 DNA reads TGTGCCAGCAGCTATCAGGAAGGTCTCAACAATGAGCAGTTCTTC.

This chain joins TRBV5-4 and TRBJ2-7; D might be TRBD1 (5 bases). The CDR3 totals 15 residues. The germline V gene encodes CDR1 SGHNT and CDR2 YYREEE (reference sequence). Trimming pared 4 bases from V and 2 bases from J, leaving 16 bases between. This chain's CDR3 is CASSTGGAPTYEQYF. CDR3 sequence (DNA): TGTGCCAGCAGCACCGGTGGGGCGCCTACCTACGAGCAGTACTTC. Filled out from reference TRBV5-4 and TRBJ2-7, the complete variable domain reads ETGVTQSPTHLIKTRGQQVTLRCSSQSGHNTVSWYQQALGQGPQFIFQYYREEENGRGNFPPRFSGLQFPNYSSELNVNALELDDSALYLCASSTGGAPTYEQYFGPGTRLTVT.

This clone has only a few counts. This specimen includes other DNA sequences encoding the same CDR3. The chain uses TRBV30 and TRBJ2-1; the match to TRBD2 covers 8 bases. V was pared by 1 base and J by 8 bases, with 16 bases of the junction left unmatched. Germline-derived CDR1 and CDR2 are GTSNPN and SVGIG (reference sequence). The CDR3 contains 17 residues. CDR3: CAWSGGWGTRSSHEQFF. The CDR3 coding sequence is TGTGCCTGGAGTGGGGGGTGGGGGACTAGGTCTTCTCATGAGCAGTTCTTC.

This clone has a handful of counts. The gene calls are TRBV15 and TRBJ2-7; D not certain. CDR3 length: 13 residues. Germline V lookup: CDR1 LNHNV, CDR2 YYDKDF (reference sequence). The germline V and J ends were trimmed by 0 bases and 4 bases, with 7 bases remaining between them. The CDR3 here is CATSRDQEYEQYF. The CDR3 DNA sequence: TGTGCCACCAGCAGAGATCAGGAGTACGAGCAGTACTTC.

This chain links TRBV5-4 with TRBJ1-2; no definite D call. The CDR3 sequence is 12 residues long. Between the trimmed V and J ends, which lost 4 bases and 8 bases, there was a span of 12 bases. Germline V lookup: CDR1 SGHNT, CDR2 YYREEE (reference sequence). This CDR3 reads CASSPQNGGYTF. The CDR3, as DNA: TGTGCCAGCAGCCCACAAAATGGAGGCTACACCTTC.

This chain connects TRBV7-2 to TRBJ2-3; the match to TRBD2 covers 8 bases. V lost 4 bases, J lost 4 bases, and 4 bases stayed unmatched. The CDR3 totals 14 residues. Germline values: CDR1 SGHTA, CDR2 FQGNSA. CDR3 loop: CASSSGLAADTQYF. The CDR3 bases are TGTGCCAGCAGCTCCGGACTAGCCGCAGATACGCAGTATTTT.

This clone was counted at least ten times. The V gene is TRBV2, the J gene TRBJ1-5; 7 positions agree with TRBD1. The V segment lost 11 bases and the J segment 3 bases; nucleotides outside the gene matches: 7. CDR1 is SNHLY and CDR2 is FYNNEI in the germline V gene. The CDR3 runs 13 residues. CDR3 in amino acids: CAGRGQANQPQHF. The CDR3 DNA sequence: TGTGCCGGAAGGGGGCAGGCCAATCAGCCCCAGCATTTT.

This chain connects TRBV5-1 to TRBJ2-3, with 13 bases lining up with TRBD2. With V trimmed by 1 base and J by 3 bases, 5 bases remained unmatched. This CDR3 has 17 amino acids. The germline CDR1 and CDR2 sequences are SGHRS and YFSETQ. In DNA form, the CDR3 reads TGCGCCAGCAGCTTGAGAGGACTAGCGGGAGATACAGATACGCAGTATTTT. It translates to CASSLRGLAGDTDTQYF.

This sequence joins TRBV6-5 and TRBJ1-5; D call uncertain. CDR3 length: 15 amino acids. V was clipped by 4 bases and J by 2 bases, with 12 bases between them. The germline V gene has CDR1 MNHEY and CDR2 SVGAGI. The CDR3 nucleotides are TGTGCCAGCAGTTCGCCCTCCTTGGGCAATCAGCCCCAGCATTTT. Protein: CASSSPSLGNQPQHF.

The chain couples TRBV7-4 to TRBJ2-7, with D perhaps matching TRBD2 (5 bases). The CDR3 length is 13 residues. Germline assignment: CDR1 SGHVT and CDR2 SQSDAQ. Between the trimmed V and J ends, which lost 8 bases and 2 bases, there was a span of 13 bases. Here the CDR3 reads CASRRGRTYEQYF. CDR3 DNA: TGTGCCAGCCGCCGAGGGAGAACCTACGAGCAGTACTTC.

This clone was recorded many times. V is TRBV7-9 and J is TRBJ2-5; possibly TRBD1 for D (8 bases). V gave up 11 bases and J gave up 5 bases, with 18 bases separating them. This CDR3 is built from 13 residues. CDR1 and CDR2 from the germline V gene are SEHNR and FQNEAQ (reference sequence). The DNA of the CDR3 is TGTGCCGGACAAGGACAGGGAGGGGAGACCCAGTACTTC. Translated: CAGQGQGGETQYF.

There are a few counts of this clone. The genes are TRBV4-2 and TRBJ2-1; 7 positions match TRBD2. Losses at the gene ends were 3 bases for V and 6 bases for J; bases not matched to a gene: 11. The germline V gene encodes CDR1 LGHNA and CDR2 YNFKEQ. The CDR3 sequence is 16 residues long. The chain's CDR3 is CASSQTGLGVGNEQFF. CDR3 DNA: TGTGCCAGCAGCCAGACCGGACTAGGCGTCGGCAATGAGCAGTTCTTC.

This clone was detected ten times or more. V and J are TRBV6-6 and TRBJ1-5; D not certain. The V end lost 5 bases, the J end lost 0 bases, and 14 bases lay between the germline ends. The CDR3 consists of 16 residues. In germline, CDR1 is MNHNY, CDR2 SVGAGI (reference sequence). The DNA for the CDR3 is TGTGCCAGCAGTAAACAACACGATTATAGCAATCAGCCCCAGCATTTT. It specifies CASSKQHDYSNQPQHF.